The 32 T cell receptor beta chains below come from one sample, sequenced in a study of blood T cells in healthy people across ages. A second PCR, run for roughly 7 to 11 cycles, used a sample-barcoded 5' primer plus a J-beta primer mix. From the 5' RACE reads, TCRdb called clonotypes with MiXCR, one entry per CDR3 protein. The sample has about 1.1 million distinct CDR3 sequences, more than 30% seen once; the top ten hold approximately 14%. The material sequenced was blood. These receptors were obtained from a man younger than 30 in good health.

The V call is TRBV5-4, the J call TRBJ1-1; 8 bases fit TRBD1. The V and J ends lost 6 bases and 11 bases, in that order; junction bases with no gene match: 12. Germline assignment: CDR1 SGHNT and CDR2 YYREEE (reference sequence). The CDR3 length is 13 residues. The CDR3 loop reads CASTRDRLREAFF. The CDR3 nucleotides are TGTGCCAGCACCCGGGACAGGCTACGAGAGGCTTTCTTT.

The genes are TRBV4-2 and TRBJ1-4; D remains unclear. The CDR3 is made up of 16 amino acids. CDR1 LGHNA and CDR2 YNFKEQ come from the germline V gene. V shed 2 bases and J shed 10 bases, with 20 bases lying between them. CDR3 coding DNA: TGTGCCAGCAGCCAAACCCGGGATCCGCCATCGGGAAAACTGTTTTTT. Amino acids: CASSQTRDPPSGKLFF.

This clonotype was detected only a few times. The chain combines TRBV29-1 with TRBJ1-1; possible D gene TRBD1, 5 bases. This CDR3 is built from 13 residues. With 5 bases removed from V and 0 bases from J, the gap between germline ends came to 10 bases. The germline V gene has CDR1 SQVTM and CDR2 ANQGSEA. The CDR3 spells CSVRRQLNTEAFF. The DNA of the CDR3 is TGCAGCGTTCGGAGACAGTTGAACACTGAAGCTTTCTTT.

Comment on this clonotype: A read error may produce the germline difference seen at one junction end. The chain recombines TRBV4-1 with TRBJ2-1; 10 bases map to TRBD2. Germline V CDR1 and CDR2: MGHRA, YSYEKL. The CDR3 has 16 residues. CDR3 nucleotide sequence: TGCGTCAGCAGCCAGTCCGGGACTAGCGTAAACAATGAGCAGTTCTTC. Amino acid sequence: CVSSQSGTSVNNEQFF.

The V gene is TRBV5-1, the J gene TRBJ1-4; a possible D gene is TRBD1 (5 bases). The CDR3 has 17 amino acids. V dropped 4 bases and J dropped 4 bases, with 20 bases sitting between them. In germline, CDR1 is SGHRS, CDR2 YFSETQ. The CDR3 loop is CASSPTPYGTDNEKLFF. CDR3 bases: TGCGCCAGCAGCCCTACACCCTACGGGACCGATAATGAAAAACTGTTTTTT.

This chain joins TRBV3-1 and TRBJ2-3, with D possibly being TRBD1 (5 bases). Trimming stripped 5 bases from V and 6 bases from J, with 12 bases between. This CDR3 has 13 amino acids. Germline values: CDR1 LGHDT, CDR2 YNNKEL (reference sequence). CDR3 DNA sequence: TGTGCCAGCAGCTCAGGGCAGGCGGATACGCAGTATTTT. Encoded protein: CASSSGQADTQYF.

There are a few counts of this clonotype. A much larger clone lies one base from this, so it may be a read error. The V and J genes are TRBV5-1 and TRBJ2-1, with unresolved D. The CDR3 has 16 amino acids. Germline assignment: CDR1 SGHRS and CDR2 YFSETQ. In nucleotides, the CDR3 is TGCGCCAGCAGCTTGGCCCCGAGTAGCTCCTACAATGGGCAGTTCTTC. Translating gives CASSLAPSSSYNGQFF.

The rearrangement links TRBV5-1 to TRBJ2-7; 9 bases map to TRBD1. Per germline, CDR1 SGHRS and CDR2 YFSETQ. The CDR3 covers 15 residues. J lost 2 bases, V lost 3 bases, and 6 bases had no gene match. The CDR3 bases are TGCGCCAGCAGCTCCACGGGACAGGGTACCTACGAGCAGTACTTC. As protein: CASSSTGQGTYEQYF.

This clonotype was detected only a few times. This chain uses TRBV18 with TRBJ1-2, with TRBD1 as a possible D gene (5 bases). The CDR3 spans 15 residues. V was shortened by 6 bases and J by 1 base, with 15 bases between the two germline ends. CDR1 and CDR2 (germline): KGHSH, LQKENI. CDR3 protein: CASSQEGEHNYGYTF. DNA of the CDR3: TGTGCCAGCTCGCAGGAAGGGGAACATAACTATGGCTACACCTTC.

The CDR3 sequence is CATSTDWSTDTQYF. The DNA of the CDR3 is TGTGCCACCAGCACGGACTGGAGCACAGATACGCAGTATTTT. V usage is TRBV15 and J usage is TRBJ2-3, with a weak D call TRBD2 (5 bases). Trimming pared 4 bases from V and 0 bases from J, leaving 8 bases between. This CDR3 comprises 14 residues. Germline loops: CDR1 LNHNV, CDR2 YYDKDF (reference sequence).

This clonotype came up a few times. The J gene is TRBJ2-1, the V gene TRBV5-1; D unclear. Germline values: CDR1 SGHRS, CDR2 YFSETQ. This CDR3 spans 16 amino acids. Trimming removed 0 bases at V and 4 bases at J, with 14 bases between. Written as DNA, the CDR3 is TGCGCCAGCAGCTTGGAAGGTAGCTCCTCGTACAATGAGCAGTTCTTC. Protein product: CASSLEGSSSYNEQFF.

This clonotype appeared a few times. V and J are TRBV12-3 or TRBV12-4 and TRBJ1-2; TRBD1 matches at 8 bases. J was trimmed by 8 bases and V by 6 bases; bases with no gene match: 29. This CDR3 is built from 20 residues. DNA for the CDR3: TGTGCCAGCAGCTCACCCCTCCCCTCAGCGTCAGGGGGCAAGGTTGAAGGCTACACCTTC. Translated: CASSSPLPSASGGKVEGYTF.

This chain connects TRBV7-2 to TRBJ1-1; D gene ambiguous. Germline V gives CDR1 SGHTA, CDR2 FQGNSA. V lost 5 bases and J lost 2, with 21 bases in between. This CDR3 is 17 amino acids long. The CDR3 sequence: CASSARVSLSGNTEAFF. CDR3 sequence (DNA): TGTGCCAGCAGCGCCCGGGTCTCTCTCTCTGGAAACACTGAAGCTTTCTTT. Supplemented by reference TRBV7-2 and TRBJ1-1, the full variable domain reads GAGVSQSPSNKVTEKGKDVELRCDPISGHTALYWYRQSLGQGLEFLIYFQGNSAPDKSGLPSDRFSAERTGGSVSTLTIQRTQQEDSAVYLCASSARVSLSGNTEAFFGQGTRLTVV.

J is TRBJ2-2 and V is TRBV2, with D perhaps assigned TRBD1 or TRBD2 (6 bases each). The CDR3 loop spans 14 amino acids. Trimming removed 6 bases from V and 1 base from J, with 9 bases in between. Per the germline V gene, CDR1 is SNHLY and CDR2 is FYNNEI. In DNA form, the CDR3 reads TGTGCCAGCAGGCGGGGACAGAACACCGGGGAGCTGTTTTTT. Its protein product is CASRRGQNTGELFF.

The chain couples TRBV27 to TRBJ2-1; 9 bases fit TRBD2. CDR1 and CDR2 from the germline V gene are MNHEY and SMNVEV (reference sequence). The CDR3 sequence is 13 residues long. J was trimmed by 5 bases and V by 9 bases; bases with no gene match: 5. This CDR3 is CARTGTSNNEQFF. The CDR3, as DNA: TGTGCCAGGACCGGGACTAGCAACAATGAGCAGTTCTTC.

This clonotype was counted only a few times. CDR3 DNA sequence: TGCAGTGCCCCGACAGGGGTCCCTAATCAGCCCCAGCATTTT. Its translation is CSAPTGVPNQPQHF. This rearrangement joins TRBV20-1 to TRBJ1-5, with TRBD1 matching over 8 bases. J was trimmed by 4 bases and V by 6 bases; bases with no gene match: 8. Germline CDR1 reads DFQATT; CDR2 reads SNEGSKA (reference sequence). This CDR3 is built from 14 residues.

The V gene is TRBV20-1, the J gene TRBJ2-7; maybe TRBD2 (6 bases). The V and J ends lost 3 bases and 4 bases respectively, with 13 bases between them. Germline lookup yields CDR1 DFQATT and CDR2 SNEGSKA (reference sequence). The CDR3 runs to 13 residues. CDR3 in amino acids: CSARSGTEYEQYF. CDR3 sequence (DNA): TGCAGTGCTAGGTCAGGGACTGAATACGAGCAGTACTTC.

The rearrangement uses TRBV20-1 and TRBJ2-7, with no clear D. The V and J ends lost 6 bases and 3 bases respectively, with 6 bases between them. The length of the CDR3 is 10 residues. Per germline, CDR1 DFQATT and CDR2 SNEGSKA (reference sequence). In DNA form, the CDR3 reads TGCAGTGCGGCTAACTACGAGCAGTACTTC. This encodes CSAANYEQYF.

The chain has TRBV20-1 and TRBJ1-3; D unclear. The ends were cut back, 2 bases at V and 3 bases at J, with 17 bases in the middle. This CDR3 contains 16 residues. Germline V gene lookup returns CDR1 DFQATT and CDR2 SNEGSKA (reference sequence). The CDR3 spells CSARFTQFPLGNTIYF. The CDR3 DNA reads as TGCAGTGCTAGATTTACCCAATTCCCGCTTGGAAACACCATATATTTT.

CDR3 bases: TGTGCCACCAGCATGACTCATCAGCCCCAGCATTTT. Encoded protein: CATSMTHQPQHF. The J gene is TRBJ1-5, the V gene TRBV15, with D hard to call. Germline V gene data show CDR1 as LNHNV and CDR2 as YYDKDF (reference sequence). Trimming took off 4 bases at V and 5 bases at J, with 6 bases between the two ends. There are 12 residues in the CDR3.

This chain joins TRBV4-1 and TRBJ2-3, with D unclear. Germline assignment: CDR1 MGHRA and CDR2 YSYEKL. The CDR3 is made up of 13 amino acids. The V gene lost 4 bases and the J gene lost 5 bases, with 10 bases spanning the gap. The CDR3 reads CASSRDMLDTQYF. The CDR3 DNA reads TGCGCCAGCAGCCGTGACATGTTAGATACGCAGTATTTT.

The chain combines TRBV5-5 with TRBJ1-1; D gene unclear. The CDR3 has 16 amino acids. Germline V CDR1 and CDR2: SGHKS, YYEKEE (reference sequence). V lost 0 bases, J lost 0 bases, and 12 bases lay in between. CDR3 DNA: TGTGCCAGCAGCTTGGAGCCGGAACTATTGAACACTGAAGCTTTCTTT. Translating gives CASSLEPELLNTEAFF.

A few counts support this clonotype. The chain recombines TRBV2 with TRBJ2-4; D could derive from TRBD1 or TRBD2 (8 bases each). The DNA end is more similar to TRBJ2-7, so the J call may be wrong. Germline loops: CDR1 SNHLY, CDR2 FYNNEI. The CDR3 has 14 residues. The DNA of the CDR3 is TGTGCCAGCAGCTCAGGACAGGGACTAGGCGAGCAGTACTTC. Translated, it gives CASSSGQGLGEQYF.

The chain couples TRBV5-1 to TRBJ2-5, with a tentative D call TRBD1 (6 bases). Germline loops: CDR1 SGHRS, CDR2 YFSETQ. The CDR3 consists of 16 residues. V lost 3 bases and J 1 base, leaving 16 bases between the germline ends. CDR3 sequence reads: CASSWPGHSFQETQYF. CDR3 DNA: TGCGCCAGCAGCTGGCCGGGACACTCCTTCCAAGAGACCCAGTACTTC.

This clonotype was counted a single time. This chain joins TRBV3-1 and TRBJ2-1; 7 nucleotides agree with TRBD1. The junction had 12 bases not matched to a gene; V was cut back by 6 bases and J by 4 bases. Germline-derived CDR1 and CDR2 are LGHDT and YNNKEL (reference sequence). This CDR3 has 16 residues. CDR3 sequence: CASSYSIGGAYNEQFF. The CDR3 DNA sequence: TGTGCCAGCAGTTACTCGATAGGGGGCGCTTACAATGAGCAGTTCTTC.

This clonotype was found a few times. The V and J genes are TRBV3-1 and TRBJ1-6; D is unclear. Trimming shortened V by 4 bases and J by 7 bases, and 8 bases separated the two germline ends. CDR3 size: 13 residues. From germline, CDR1 is LGHDT and CDR2 YNNKEL (reference sequence). The CDR3, as DNA: TGTGCCAGCAGCCTCCTTCGAAATTCACCCCTCCACTTT. This translates into CASSLLRNSPLHF.

This chain uses TRBV5-6 with TRBJ2-5; TRBD1 agrees at 8 bases. The CDR3 consists of 15 residues. The germline gives CDR1 SGHDT, CDR2 YYEEEE. With 8 bases clipped from V and 2 bases from J, the junction kept 11 bases outside the gene matches. CDR3 loop: CARRTRDRPQETQYF. The CDR3 bases are TGTGCCAGGAGAACAAGGGACAGGCCGCAAGAGACCCAGTACTTC.

This clonotype was found once. Its ends do not fully match the called genes, so a read error is possible. The chain joins TRBV5-1 to TRBJ2-5, with 7 bases aligning to TRBD1. This CDR3 is built from 14 residues. CDR1 and CDR2 (germline): SGHRS, YFSETQ. The CDR3 is CASSLTDREEIQYF. DNA of the CDR3: TGCGCCAGCAGCCTTACTGACAGGGAAGAGATCCAGTACTTC.

This chain uses TRBV12-3 or TRBV12-4 with TRBJ2-1; TRBD1 aligns across 8 bases. This CDR3 region has 15 residues. Trimming at V came to 7 bases and at J to 5 bases, leaving 10 bases not matched to a gene. CDR3: CASTITGGLNNEQFF. Written as DNA, the CDR3 is TGTGCCAGCACCATCACAGGGGGACTGAACAATGAGCAGTTCTTC.

This clonotype was observed a handful of times. The chain has TRBV3-1 and TRBJ1-2, with D possibly being TRBD1 (6 bases). CDR1 is LGHDT and CDR2 is YNNKEL in the germline V gene (reference sequence). V was pared by 2 bases and J by 1 base, with 17 bases between. This CDR3 contains 17 residues. The CDR3 nucleotides read TGTGCCAGCAGCCAATTATGGGACACGGAGAATAACTATGGCTACACCTTC. Translated: CASSQLWDTENNYGYTF.

This clonotype was seen more than once but under ten times. V usage is TRBV7-9 and J usage is TRBJ2-5; no clear D gene. Trimming shortened V by 4 bases and J by 2 bases, and 14 bases separated the two germline ends. This CDR3 contains 15 residues. CDR1 and CDR2 from the germline V gene are SEHNR and FQNEAQ (reference sequence). CDR3 sequence reads: CASSSRSGSQETQYF. DNA of the CDR3: TGTGCCAGCAGCTCTAGGTCGGGTTCACAAGAGACCCAGTACTTC.

This clonotype was seen a few times. This chain joins TRBV18 and TRBJ2-7; 9 nucleotides agree with TRBD1. The V gene's germline CDR1 is KGHSH and CDR2 LQKENI. CDR3 length: 17 amino acids. The ends lost 4 bases at V and 5 bases at J; junction bases unmatched: 15. CDR3 in DNA: TGTGCCAGCTCACTAACCTCCCGGGACAGGGACCGGAACGAGCAGTACTTC. Protein product: CASSLTSRDRDRNEQYF.